This T cell receptor beta chain was identified in a study of PD-L1 blockade in urothelial cancer. Study-level background: Twenty-five of 29 patients were males with bladder-origin urothelial cancer. The number of prior chemotherapy regimens per patient was 0 to 3. Once treatment had started, blood was analyzed at 3 weeks (second dose) and again at 6 weeks. Overall study findings and caveats: Patients who had durable benefit saw their tumor-associated blood clones expand more at 3 weeks.

In this sample, this clone turned up a few times. Its antigen is as yet unknown. Time point reported: pretreatment peripheral blood. Clones were sequenced by immunoSEQ multiplex PCR, and TCRdb holds only the in-frame ones, with some missing. The table records about 43,000 clones, more than 75% of them present only once. V lost 5 bases to trimming and J lost 7 bases; unmatched junction nucleotides: 3. The CDR3 is made up of 12 amino acids. Germline V gene lookup returns CDR1 MDHEN and CDR2 SYDVKM. This sequence originates from a man aged 55 to 70 with urothelial cancer. This sequence joins TRBV28 and TRBJ1-2; 8 bases are a match to TRBD1. The sequences come from PBMCs, collected around atezolizumab (anti-PD-L1) treatment. The CDR3 region is CASSATGVGYTF. The CDR3 DNA sequence: TGTGCCAGCAGTGCGACAGGGGTTGGCTACACCTTC.